This T cell receptor (beta chain) originates from a study of T cells in Graves' hyperthyroidism and ophthalmopathy. This clonotype was seen many times. The germline V gene has CDR1 SGHKS and CDR2 YYEKEE (reference sequence). The V end was cut by 1 base, the J end by 4 bases, with 8 bases between. The CDR3 totals 14 residues. RNA transcripts provided the source from which TCR beta CDR3 regions were amplified. First-round RT-PCR with HTBI primers amplified the TCR CDR3 region. TCRdb called the multiplex PCR reads again in MiXCR, with one record for every CDR3 protein. The data hold around 290,000 distinct CDR3 sequences, with over 15% observed a single time.

This receptor was identified in a woman in her sixties or seventies with Graves' ophthalmopathy. The chain has TRBV5-5 and TRBJ2-2; D remains ambiguous. Sequenced: blood. The CDR3 DNA follows: TGTGCCAGCAGCTTGTCCTCCAGCACCGGGGAGCTGTTTTTT. Encoded protein: CASSLSSSTGELFF.